This TCR beta chain is from a study of cytomegalovirus exposure and HLA in healthy donors. Overall study results and limits: The HLA-A and HLA-B alleles of most subjects were reportedly predicted accurately from TCR beta sequences. When a later analysis was performed, an Asian-associated ancestry cluster reportedly had fewer N-insertions than the roughly 670-donor mean.

The PCR used 60 Vbeta and 13 Jbeta primers. This table comes from immunoSEQ multiplex PCR, and its TCRdb copy is limited to in-frame clones, with some not included. The data contain 160,000 or so clones, approximately 75% of them singletons. As concerns this clone: The antigen remains unidentified.

CDR1 is GTSNPN and CDR2 is SVGIG in the germline V gene (reference sequence). The CDR3 spans 12 residues. Trimming stripped 5 bases from V and 10 bases from J, with 17 bases between. The V call is TRBV30, the J call TRBJ1-1; maybe TRBD1 (5 bases). Sequences were obtained from PBMCs. The clonotype originates from a man between 25 and 39 years old in good health and CMV-seropositive. The CDR3 here is CAWAGRPGRAFF. The CDR3 region has the DNA TGTGCCTGGGCGGGACGCCCGGGGAGAGCTTTCTTT.